The 20 T cell receptor gamma chains below were found in one sample sequenced in a study of intestinal T cells in coeliac disease (dated by TCRdb to about 2020). For each case, genomic DNA was isolated from ten 5-um FFPE scrolls with the QIAamp DNA FFPE tissue kit. Library creation used multiplex PCR. The sample was run on an Ion Torrent PGM. TRG repertoires were amplified from roughly 190 ng of biopsy DNA using the LymphoTrack kit, whose primers carry Illumina adapters. Clones were re-identified by TCRdb from the public reads with CATT, and rows with the same DNA were merged. Present in this sample are 1,000 to 1,500 gamma-chain clones, 44% of which were seen just once. The ten top clones hold approximately 14% of the sample. The specimen sequenced was a duodenal biopsy. The receptors come from a human donor with celiac disease.

The chain combines TRGV3 with TRGJ1 or TRGJ2. V lost 3 bases to trimming and J lost 1 base; unmatched junction nucleotides: 3. Germline-derived CDR1 and CDR2 are VTNTFY and YDVSTARD (reference sequence). The CDR3 sequence is 13 residues long. The DNA of the CDR3 is TGTGCCACCTGGGACCGTAATTATTATAAGAAACTCTTT. Its protein is CATWDRNYYKKLF.

In DNA, the CDR3 is TGTGCCACCTGGGACGGTATAAATTGGATCAAGACGTTT. This sequence encodes CATWDGINWIKTF. The chain combines TRGV2 with TRGJP2. CDR1 and CDR2 (germline): EGSNGY, YDSYNSKV. The ends lost 1 base at V and 9 bases at J; junction bases unmatched: 5. The CDR3 totals 13 residues.

V usage is TRGV3 and J usage is TRGJ1 or TRGJ2. The V and J ends lost 0 bases and 6 bases, in that order; junction bases with no gene match: 5. The germline V gene has CDR1 VTNTFY and CDR2 YDVSTARD (reference sequence). There are 13 residues in the CDR3. The CDR3 sequence: CATWDRRVYKKLF. CDR3 coding DNA: TGTGCCACCTGGGACAGGCGGGTTTATAAGAAACTCTTT.

The chain recombines TRGV2 with TRGJ1 or TRGJ2. V dropped 0 bases and J dropped 4; count of bases not matched to a gene: 6. Germline-derived CDR1 and CDR2 are EGSNGY and YDSYNSKV. This CDR3 region has 14 residues. Here the CDR3 reads CATWDGRPYYKKLF. CDR3 sequence (DNA): TGTGCCACCTGGGACGGGCGGCCCTATTATAAGAAACTCTTT.

The chain combines TRGV8 with TRGJ1 or TRGJ2. CDR1 and CDR2 (germline): VENAVY, YDSYNSRV. This CDR3 contains 12 residues. CDR3 in amino acids: CAPGMRYYKKLF. In nucleotides, the CDR3 is TGTGCACCTGGGATGAGGTATTATAAGAAACTCTTT.

V is TRGV2 and J is TRGJ1 or TRGJ2. With V trimmed by 4 bases and J by 7 bases, 7 bases remained unmatched. The CDR3 loop spans 12 amino acids. Germline loops: CDR1 EGSNGY, CDR2 YDSYNSKV. This CDR3 is CATWDTRYKKLF. DNA for the CDR3: TGTGCCACCTGGGATACGCGGTATAAGAAACTCTTT.

This clone counts as hyperexpanded. The same CDR3 can be traced to other DNA sequences in this sample. The J gene is TRGJP1, the V gene TRGV11. TRGV11 is flagged as an ORF with uncertain function. This CDR3 is 14 amino acids long. Trimming cost V 8 bases and J 11 bases; bases outside gene matches: 14. CDR3 bases: TGTGCCTGCTGGACCACCACCAGAGGATGGTTCAAGATATTT. Translating gives CACWTTTRGWFKIF.

J is TRGJ1 or TRGJ2 and V is TRGV2. The germline V gene has CDR1 EGSNGY and CDR2 YDSYNSKV. Losses at the gene ends were 4 bases for V and 5 bases for J; bases not matched to a gene: 8. The CDR3 sequence is 13 residues long. The CDR3 nucleotides read TGTGCCACCTGGGAGGCCGCAGATTATAAGAAACTCTTT. Its translation is CATWEAADYKKLF.

The chain has TRGV9 and TRGJ1 or TRGJ2. The CDR3 contains 9 residues. Losses at the gene ends were 7 bases for V and 7 bases for J; bases not matched to a gene: 1. CDR1 and CDR2 from the germline V gene are GITISATS and ISYDGTV (reference sequence). The CDR3 reads CALCYKKLF. CDR3 DNA: TGTGCCTTGTGCTATAAGAAACTCTTT.

The chain links TRGV3 to TRGJ1 or TRGJ2. After removal of 0 bases from V and 8 bases from J, the junction contained 10 bases not matched to a gene. The CDR3 extends over 14 amino acids. Looked up from germline, CDR1 is VTNTFY and CDR2 is YDVSTARD (reference sequence). In DNA, the CDR3 is TGTGCCACCTGGGACAGGGGGGCAATTGATAAGAAACTCTTT. Translation gives CATWDRGAIDKKLF.

The chain recombines TRGV8 with TRGJ1 or TRGJ2. The CDR3 is 13 amino acids. In germline, CDR1 is VENAVY, CDR2 YDSYNSRV. CDR3 sequence reads: CAPGIAPYYKKLF. CDR3 nucleotides: TGTGCACCTGGGATAGCTCCTTATTATAAGAAACTCTTT.

A single count supports this clone. Here the CDR3 DNA reads TGTGCCACCTGGGACCCGTCCTTAGACTGTTGGTTCAAGATATTT. Translated: CATWDPSLDCWFKIF. The J gene is TRGJP1, the V gene TRGV3. The germline V gene has CDR1 VTNTFY and CDR2 YDVSTARD (reference sequence). The length of the CDR3 is 15 residues. Trimming at V came to 3 bases and at J to 9 bases, leaving 13 bases not matched to a gene.

Concerning this clone itself: A much larger clonotype is one base distant, so this may be a read error. The chain joins TRGV11 to TRGJP1. TRGV11 counts as an open reading frame of uncertain function. This CDR3 spans 16 amino acids. V lost 3 bases, J lost 3 bases, and 7 bases stayed unmatched. CDR3 in amino acids: CACWIRNYATGWFKIF. The CDR3 DNA is TGTGCCTGCTGGATTAGGAACTATGCCACTGGTTGGTTCAAGATATTT.

The V call is TRGV3, the J call TRGJ1 or TRGJ2. CDR1 and CDR2 from the germline V gene are VTNTFY and YDVSTARD (reference sequence). V lost 3 bases and J lost 1; bases outside the gene matches: 9. The CDR3 consists of 15 residues. The CDR3 reads CATWDGRHNYYKKLF. In DNA, the CDR3 is TGTGCCACCTGGGACGGACGCCATAATTATTATAAGAAACTCTTT.

This clone was counted between two and nine times. CDR3 in DNA: TGTGCTGCGTGGGATTTAGGGGATAAGAAACTCTTT. Protein: CAAWDLGDKKLF. The rearrangement joins TRGV10 to TRGJ1 or TRGJ2. TRGV10 has ORF status, its function being uncertain. V gave up 8 bases and J gave up 8 bases; unmatched junction bases: 10. The CDR3 spans 12 residues.

This clone has only a few counts. The chain employs TRGV2 and TRGJP2. Germline CDR1 reads EGSNGY; CDR2 reads YDSYNSKV. Trimming cost V 10 bases and J 9 bases; bases outside gene matches: 14. This CDR3 contains 13 residues. The CDR3 DNA reads as TGTGCCACTAGGCGGGTAGTGAATTGGATCAAGACGTTT. Protein product: CATRRVVNWIKTF.

The chain combines TRGV4 with TRGJP2. The junction had 1 base not matched to a gene; V was cut back by 1 base and J by 5 bases. CDR1 is EGSTGY, CDR2 YDSYTSSV, per germline. The CDR3 totals 13 residues. CDR3 residues: CATWDGSDWIKTF. The CDR3 DNA is TGTGCCACCTGGGATGGAAGTGATTGGATCAAGACGTTT.

This clone was found a few times. Other DNA sequences from this sample encode an identical CDR3 as well. This chain connects TRGV4 to TRGJ1 or TRGJ2. The trim removed 1 base at V and 4 bases at J, leaving 4 bases unmatched. Germline V gives CDR1 EGSTGY, CDR2 YDSYTSSV. This CDR3 spans 13 amino acids. The CDR3 region is CATWDGLYYKKLF. As DNA, the CDR3 is TGTGCCACCTGGGATGGCCTCTATTATAAGAAACTCTTT.

This rearrangement joins TRGV2 to TRGJP1. With 10 bases clipped from V and 0 bases from J, the junction kept 17 bases outside the gene matches. The CDR3 runs to 17 residues. Germline V gene sequence: CDR1 EGSNGY, CDR2 YDSYNSKV. The CDR3 coding sequence is TGTGCCACTGGGACGGGCCGGGAGTATACCACTGGTTGGTTCAAGATATTT. It specifies CATGTGREYTTGWFKIF.

The chain combines TRGV2 with TRGJ1 or TRGJ2. This CDR3 comprises 14 residues. Per germline, CDR1 EGSNGY and CDR2 YDSYNSKV. The V segment lost 10 bases and the J segment 3 bases; nucleotides outside the gene matches: 15. The CDR3 loop is CATGTAYTYYKKLF. CDR3 nucleotides: TGTGCCACTGGGACGGCCTACACTTATTATAAGAAACTCTTT.